This T cell receptor beta chain was captured by sequencing in a study of cytomegalovirus exposure and HLA in healthy donors. Whole-study findings and limits: Among immune exposure information, only CMV serostatus was available.

Turning to this clone: Its antigen is not identified.

Germline V gene data show CDR1 as SGDLS and CDR2 as YYNGEE. This CDR3 region has 15 residues. J lost 5 bases, V lost 8 bases, and 10 bases had no gene match. PCR employed 60 Vbeta and 13 Jbeta primers. Some clones are missing from TCRdb's copy, which holds only in-frame ones; the method was immunoSEQ multiplex PCR. The repertoire has some 170,000 clones, approximately 70% of them found once; the top ten carry 2% to 2.5%. Sequenced: PBMCs. The source is a human donor in good health. The chain joins TRBV9 to TRBJ2-3; 11 positions agree with TRBD1. CDR3 region: CASKPGQGAGDTQYF. In DNA, the CDR3 is TGTGCCAGTAAGCCTGGACAGGGGGCAGGAGATACGCAGTATTTT.